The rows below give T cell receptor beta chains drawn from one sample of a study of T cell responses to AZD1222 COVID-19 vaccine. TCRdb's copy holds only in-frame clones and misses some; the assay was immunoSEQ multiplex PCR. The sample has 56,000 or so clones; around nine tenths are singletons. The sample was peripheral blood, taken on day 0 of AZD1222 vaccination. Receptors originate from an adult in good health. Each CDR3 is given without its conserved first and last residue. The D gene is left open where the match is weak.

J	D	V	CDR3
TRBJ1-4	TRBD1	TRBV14	ASSRRQGPTNEKLF
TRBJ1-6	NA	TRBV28	ASSGSQGYSSPLH
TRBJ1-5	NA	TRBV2	ASMSNSNQPQH
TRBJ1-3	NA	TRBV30	AWRKGANSGNTIY
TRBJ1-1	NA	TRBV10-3	AIREGLNTEAF
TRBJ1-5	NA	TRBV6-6	ASSYYRTLGNQPQH
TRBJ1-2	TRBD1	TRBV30	AWSVSRLTGALWDGYT
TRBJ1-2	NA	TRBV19	ASRGGELGNGYT
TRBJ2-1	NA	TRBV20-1	SARPYNEQF
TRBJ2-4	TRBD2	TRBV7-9	ASSLLAGETKNIQY
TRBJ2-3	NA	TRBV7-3	ASSPYSPTAPDTQY
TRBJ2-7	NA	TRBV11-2	ASSLVGREVSYEQY
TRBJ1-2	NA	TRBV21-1	ASSRERHYGYT
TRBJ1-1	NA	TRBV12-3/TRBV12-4	ASSSEGNTEAF
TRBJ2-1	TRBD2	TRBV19	ASSIMLAGLDNEQF
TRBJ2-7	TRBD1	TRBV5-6	ASSFSDRVFYEQY
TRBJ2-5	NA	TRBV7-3	ASSLQGKETQY
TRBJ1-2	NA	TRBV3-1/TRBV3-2	ASSQASYGYT
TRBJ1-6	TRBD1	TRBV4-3	ASSQGQGDGNSPLH
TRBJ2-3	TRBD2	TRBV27	ASSLSAGGGTDTQY
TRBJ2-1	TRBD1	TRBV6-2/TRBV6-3	ASSFAPDRSINEQF
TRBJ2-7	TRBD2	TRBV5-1	ASSSGLAGGTSYEQY
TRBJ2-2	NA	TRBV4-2	ASSQLGGGPNTGELF
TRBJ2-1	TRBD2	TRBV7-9	ASSITSAGYNEQF
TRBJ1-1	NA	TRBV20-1	SAARGSEAF
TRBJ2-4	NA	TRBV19	ASSIHRVENIQY
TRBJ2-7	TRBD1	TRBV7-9	ASSSGQGRFYEQY
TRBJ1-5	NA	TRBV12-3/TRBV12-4	ASSFGARTQH
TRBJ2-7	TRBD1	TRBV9	ASSVTGQGAFGEQY
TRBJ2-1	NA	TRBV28	ASSFRSKNYNEQF
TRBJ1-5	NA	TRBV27	ASSPRPLGSNQPQH
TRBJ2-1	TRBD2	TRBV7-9	ASSRTSGFSGEQF
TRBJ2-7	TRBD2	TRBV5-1	ASSGTSGGSYEQY
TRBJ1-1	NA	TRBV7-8	ASSLVRGGRNTEAF
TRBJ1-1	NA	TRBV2	ASSEGGRERNTEAF
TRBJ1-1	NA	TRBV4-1	ASSQTRLGLMNTEAF
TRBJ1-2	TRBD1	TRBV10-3	AISESRDRGKNYGYT
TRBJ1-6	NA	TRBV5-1	ASSFGVSGSPLH
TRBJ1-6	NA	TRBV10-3	AISEVGSPLH
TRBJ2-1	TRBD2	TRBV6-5	ASSYWGLARYNEQF
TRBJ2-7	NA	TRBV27	ASSLFMGGRSYEQY
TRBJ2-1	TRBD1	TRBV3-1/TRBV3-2	ASSQGQGNYNEQF
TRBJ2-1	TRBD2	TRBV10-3	AISESGWTSGF
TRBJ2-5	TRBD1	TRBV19	ASGGQGGKETQY
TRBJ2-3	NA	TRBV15	ATSRGNRAADTQY